The 20 T cell receptor beta chains in this list originate from one sample, sequenced in a study of blood T cells in healthy people across ages. For the second PCR, which ran for roughly 6 to 12 cycles, a sample-barcoded 5' primer and a J-beta primer mix were used. One entry per CDR3 protein results from TCRdb running MiXCR on the 5' RACE reads. The sample has approximately 1,700,000 distinct CDR3 sequences; about 39% are singletons. Sequenced input: blood. The source of these receptors is a human donor in good health.

This clonotype was recorded a few times. This chain connects TRBV7-8 to TRBJ2-3; the match to TRBD2 covers 8 bases. There are 16 residues in the CDR3. J lost 0 bases, V lost 4 bases, and 6 bases had no gene match. Germline V CDR1 and CDR2: SGHVS, FQNEAQ. CDR3 bases: TGTGCCAGCAGCTGGAGGGCGGGGGGAAGCACAGATACGCAGTATTTT. As protein: CASSWRAGGSTDTQYF.

Many counts were recorded for this clonotype. V gene TRBV29-1 combines with J gene TRBJ1-1; 9 nucleotides agree with TRBD1. This CDR3 has 11 residues. The germline V gene encodes CDR1 SQVTM and CDR2 ANQGSEA. With 7 bases clipped from V and 10 bases from J, the junction kept 7 bases outside the gene matches. CDR3 bases: TGCAGCGCTGACAGGGGGATTGGAGCTTTCTTT. Its protein is CSADRGIGAFF.

This clonotype came up a few times. The chain combines TRBV15 with TRBJ2-3, with a tentative D call TRBD2 (6 bases). Germline V lookup: CDR1 LNHNV, CDR2 YYDKDF (reference sequence). Between the trimmed V and J ends, which lost 0 bases and 0 bases, there was a span of 7 bases. The CDR3 extends over 15 amino acids. The chain's CDR3 is CATSREGTSTDTQYF. In DNA form, the CDR3 reads TGTGCCACCAGCAGAGAAGGGACTAGCACAGATACGCAGTATTTT.

This clonotype was found a few times. The V gene is TRBV5-1, the J gene TRBJ2-7, with D perhaps given as TRBD1 or TRBD2 (6 bases each). This CDR3 contains 14 residues. Germline V gene data show CDR1 as SGHRS and CDR2 as YFSETQ. V gave up 1 base and J gave up 5 bases, with 13 bases separating them. The CDR3 sequence: CASSLYPGADEQYF. The CDR3 bases are TGCGCCAGCAGCTTGTATCCGGGGGCGGACGAGCAGTACTTC. The full variable domain, in which reference TRBV5-1 and TRBJ2-7 provide the parts outside the CDR3, is KAGVTQTPRYLIKTRGQQVTLSCSPISGHRSVSWYQQTPGQGLQFLFEYFSETQRNKGNFPGRFSGRQFSNSRSEMNVSTLELGDSALYLCASSLYPGADEQYFGPGTRLTVT.

The genes are TRBV28 and TRBJ2-1, with D hard to call. Per the germline V gene, CDR1 is MDHEN and CDR2 is SYDVKM. The CDR3 sequence is 13 residues long. Trimming left V 10 bases short and J 6 bases short, with 16 bases between. The CDR3 DNA follows: TGTGCCACCAATCCGGGCTGGGGCAATGAGCAGTTCTTC. As protein: CATNPGWGNEQFF.

The chain recombines TRBV29-1 with TRBJ2-6; D not certain. The germline V and J ends were trimmed by 0 bases and 5 bases, with 8 bases remaining between them. The CDR3 covers 14 residues. Germline V gene sequence: CDR1 SQVTM, CDR2 ANQGSEA. This CDR3 reads CSVEDRPWANVLTF. CDR3 sequence (DNA): TGCAGCGTTGAAGATAGGCCATGGGCCAACGTCCTGACTTTC. Using reference TRBV29-1 and TRBJ2-6 for the parts outside the CDR3, the full variable domain is SAVISQKPSRDICQRGTSLTIQCQVDSQVTMMFWYRQQPGQSLTLIATANQGSEATYESGFVIDKFPISRPNLTFSTLTVSNMSPEDSSIYLCSVEDRPWANVLTFGAGSRLTVL.

This chain connects TRBV27 to TRBJ2-2, with 9 bases identical to TRBD2. J lost 2 bases, V lost 3 bases, and 4 bases had no gene match. Germline V gives CDR1 MNHEY, CDR2 SMNVEV (reference sequence). There are 16 residues in the CDR3. The DNA for the CDR3 is TGTGCCAGCAGTTTCCCGGGACTAGCAAACACCGGGGAGCTGTTTTTT. This gives the protein CASSFPGLANTGELFF.

The chain employs TRBV4-3 and TRBJ1-6; unclear D gene. This CDR3 is 15 amino acids long. Deletions cut 3 bases from V and 4 bases from J, with 10 bases between. Germline V gives CDR1 LGHNA, CDR2 YSLEER. CDR3 loop: CASSQGLGYNSPLHF. CDR3 bases: TGCGCCAGCAGCCAGGGTTTAGGATATAATTCACCCCTCCACTTT.

A note on this clonotype: This likely comes from a read error, as the CDR3 has no conserved phenylalanine or tryptophan at its end. The CDR3 region is CATSRQGTYNEQFL. CDR3 coding DNA: TGTGCCACCAGTCGACAGGGGACCTACAATGAGCAGTTCTTA. The rearrangement links TRBV15 to TRBJ2-1; TRBD1 aligns across 8 bases. The CDR3 runs to 14 residues. V shed 6 bases and J 2 bases; nucleotides not matched to a gene: 3. Germline V gene lookup returns CDR1 LNHNV and CDR2 YYDKDF (reference sequence).

This clonotype was observed a handful of times. The chain carries TRBV12-3 or TRBV12-4 and TRBJ1-2; TRBD1 agrees at 11 bases. CDR3 size: 15 residues. V lost 5 bases, J lost 6 bases, and 8 bases stayed unmatched. The CDR3 is CASSPWDRGGDGYTF. Here the CDR3 DNA reads TGTGCCAGCAGTCCGTGGGACAGGGGGGGAGATGGCTACACCTTC.

The V and J genes are TRBV6-1 and TRBJ2-4; weak D call: TRBD1 (5 bases). V was cut by 3 bases and J by 13 bases, with 16 bases left in between. Germline CDR1 and CDR2: MNHNS and SASEGT. The CDR3 covers 13 residues. This CDR3 reads CASSEDTMGKQYF. CDR3 sequence (DNA): TGTGCCAGCAGTGAGGACACCATGGGGAAGCAGTACTTC.

CDR3 loop: CASSPGLAGVGWNIQYF. CDR3 bases: TGTGCCAGCAGTCCCGGACTAGCGGGGGTGGGTTGGAACATTCAGTACTTC. This chain uses TRBV27 with TRBJ2-4; 13 bases line up with TRBD2. CDR1 MNHEY and CDR2 SMNVEV come from the germline V gene (reference sequence). CDR3 length equals 17 residues. The ends lost 5 bases at V and 7 bases at J; junction bases unmatched: 11.

The chain uses TRBV6-6 and TRBJ2-3; 10 bases fit TRBD1. This CDR3 region has 14 residues. Germline V CDR1 and CDR2: MNHNY, SVGAGI (reference sequence). The ends lost 6 bases at V and 5 bases at J; junction bases unmatched: 5. Here the CDR3 DNA reads TGTGCCAGCAGGCCTTGGACAGGGGGAGATACGCAGTATTTT. As protein: CASRPWTGGDTQYF.

A few counts support this clonotype. CDR3: CASRQGDGYTF. CDR3 coding DNA: TGTGCCAGCAGACAGGGAGATGGCTACACCTTC. The chain joins TRBV6-2 or TRBV6-3 to TRBJ1-2, with TRBD1 as a possible D gene (6 bases). Germline loops: CDR1 MNHEY, CDR2 SVGEGT. V lost 6 bases and J lost 6, with 8 bases in between. This CDR3 is 11 amino acids long.

About this clonotype itself: One end of the junction fails to match germline, which may point to a read error. This chain links TRBV12-3 or TRBV12-4 with TRBJ1-1; D ambiguous. The CDR3 covers 13 residues. DNA of the CDR3: TGTGCCAGCAGGCCCCAGGACTGGACTGGAGCTTTCTTT. Translated, it gives CASRPQDWTGAFF.

This chain links TRBV6-2 or TRBV6-3 with TRBJ1-2, with D maybe TRBD1 (5 bases). V dropped 5 bases and J dropped 9 bases, with 19 bases sitting between them. The CDR3 contains 14 residues. CDR1 MNHEY and CDR2 SVGEGT come from the germline V gene. The CDR3 sequence is CASSNRDGVIRYTF. The CDR3 nucleotides read TGTGCCAGCAGTAACCGGGACGGGGTTATTCGCTACACCTTC.

CDR3 protein: CASSHRDEYGYTF. The CDR3 nucleotides are TGTGCCAGCAGCCACCGGGACGAATATGGCTACACCTTC. V gene TRBV6-5 combines with J gene TRBJ1-2, with D possibly TRBD1 on 5 matching bases. Germline loops: CDR1 MNHEY, CDR2 SVGAGI. The CDR3 loop spans 13 amino acids. V lost 6 bases and J 5 bases, leaving 13 bases between the germline ends.

This clonotype was observed once. The genes are TRBV4-1 and TRBJ2-5; D is undetermined. The DNA end is a closer match to TRBJ2-7, so the J assignment may be wrong. Germline V gene sequence: CDR1 MGHRA, CDR2 YSYEKL. This CDR3 region has 13 residues. The CDR3 loop is CASSLLSGDEQYF. The CDR3 nucleotides are TGCGCCAGCAGCCTCTTAAGTGGTGACGAGCAGTACTTC.

The rearrangement joins TRBV15 to TRBJ1-1, with 7 bases matching TRBD1. The CDR3 extends over 14 amino acids. The V gene end was trimmed by 3 bases and the J gene end by 4 bases; junction bases not matched to a gene: 5. Germline values: CDR1 LNHNV, CDR2 YYDKDF (reference sequence). The CDR3 nucleotides are TGTGCCACCAGCAGGGGCAGGACAGGCACTGAAGCTTTCTTT. Its translation is CATSRGRTGTEAFF.

This clonotype was seen more than once but under ten times. The V call is TRBV20-1, the J call TRBJ2-7; D perhaps matches TRBD1 (5 bases). V lost 6 bases, J lost 4 bases, and 10 bases lay in between. Germline V lookup: CDR1 DFQATT, CDR2 SNEGSKA (reference sequence). CDR3 length equals 11 residues. This chain's CDR3 is CSANQGYEQYF. For the CDR3, the DNA is TGCAGTGCCAACCAGGGATACGAGCAGTACTTC.